This T cell receptor (beta chain) was sequenced for a study of blood T cells in healthy people across ages. The CDR3 has 13 amino acids. The germline V and J ends were trimmed by 4 bases and 8 bases, with 14 bases remaining between them. From germline, CDR1 is SGHTA and CDR2 FQGNSA. Study outcomes and limitations: Observed TCR beta diversity per million T cells went down as age went up. This fall followed a roughly linear course with age.

Primers used in a second PCR of roughly 6 to 11 cycles were a sample-barcoded 5' primer and a J-beta primer mix. TCRdb recomputed calls from the 5' RACE reads with MiXCR, one row per CDR3 protein. The data contain approximately 900,000 distinct CDR3 sequences, 25% to 30% of them singletons. This clonotype was recorded a few times. Antigen: not known. These data also formed part of another study, on T cells of mothers and their children. As reported in that work: Each donor was one of three healthy Caucasian mothers or one of their six children. The entire RNA extract went into cDNA synthesis at approximately 1.5 ug per 15 ul. Thymic selection, a shaping force on TCR recombination output, acts similarly in related and unrelated pairs.

The chain combines TRBV7-2 with TRBJ1-2; no clear D gene. This receptor was identified in a woman aged 40 to 49 in good health. The sequenced sample consisted of blood. This CDR3 is CASSSLYDGGYTF. CDR3 coding DNA: TGTGCCAGCAGCTCCTTATACGACGGGGGCTACACCTTC.